This TCR beta chain comes out of a study of T cell clusters in autoimmune cytopenias. Each sample's input was 250 to 300 ng genomic DNA, about 38,000 genome equivalents. TRB was amplified by touch-down multiplex PCR, primer pools A and B combined. From the multiplex PCR reads, TCRdb lists one entry per CDR3 protein and no DNA. The sample includes thousands of distinct CDR3 sequences. From germline, CDR1 is SQVTM and CDR2 ANQGSEA. There are 12 residues in the CDR3. Study outcomes and limitations: TRB repertoire shifts in secondary cytopenia and chronic lymphocytic leukemia mostly reflected lymphoma, not autoimmunity. Functional roles of the in silico T cell clusters still await experimental validation.

Judged by frequency, this clonotype is medium-sized (0.01 to 0.1%). What it binds is unknown. The sequenced sample consisted of peripheral blood. This chain uses TRBV29-1 with TRBJ2-7. This TCR came from a human donor with an autoimmune cytopenia or autoimmune hepatitis (not recorded which). This CDR3 is CSVAIGLGEQYF.